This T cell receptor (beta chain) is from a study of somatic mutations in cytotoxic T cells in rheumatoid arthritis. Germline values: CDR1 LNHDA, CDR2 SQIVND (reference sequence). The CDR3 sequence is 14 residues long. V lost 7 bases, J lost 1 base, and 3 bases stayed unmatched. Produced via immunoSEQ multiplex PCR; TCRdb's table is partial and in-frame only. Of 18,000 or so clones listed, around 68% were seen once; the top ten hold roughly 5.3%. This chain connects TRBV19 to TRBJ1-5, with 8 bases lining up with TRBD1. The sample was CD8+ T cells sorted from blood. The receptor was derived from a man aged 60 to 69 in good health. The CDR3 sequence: CASTRTGSNQPQHF. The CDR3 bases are TGTGCCAGTACCCGGACAGGGAGCAATCAGCCCCAGCATTTT. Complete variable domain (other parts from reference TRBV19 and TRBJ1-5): DGGITQSPKYLFRKEGQNVTLSCEQNLNHDAMYWYRQDPGQGLRLIYYSQIVNDFQKGDIAEGYSVSREKKESFPLTVTSAQKNPTAFYLCASTRTGSNQPQHFGDGTRLSIL.